The 21 T cell receptor beta chains in this list originate from one sample, sequenced in a study of blood T cells in healthy people across ages. With a J-beta primer mix and a sample-barcoded 5' primer, a second PCR ran about 7 to 11 cycles. MiXCR, run by TCRdb on the 5' RACE reads, gives a single entry per CDR3 protein. The sample includes roughly 1.9 million distinct CDR3 sequences, approximately 40% seen only once; the top ten take around 23%. Input material: blood. Receptors were obtained from a human donor in good health.

The sample holds many counts of this clonotype. V usage is TRBV7-6 and J usage is TRBJ2-7, with D possibly TRBD1 on 5 matching bases. V was pared by 3 bases and J by 2 bases, with 11 bases between. The CDR3 is 14 amino acids. Germline V CDR1 and CDR2: SGHVS, FNYEAQ. The CDR3: CASSLEGATYEQYF. CDR3 coding DNA: TGTGCCAGCAGCTTGGAAGGGGCAACCTACGAGCAGTACTTC.

The table lists this clonotype with a few counts. The V gene is TRBV4-1, the J gene TRBJ2-7, with 9 bases aligning to TRBD1. Germline V lookup: CDR1 MGHRA, CDR2 YSYEKL. Germline trimming cut 5 bases from V and 1 base from J; bases unmatched to any gene: 9. This CDR3 has 16 amino acids. CDR3 in DNA: TGCGCCAGCAGCGAAGGACAGGGGCTTTCTTCCTACGAGCAGTACTTC. Protein sequence: CASSEGQGLSSYEQYF.

This clonotype was observed a handful of times. The chain employs TRBV29-1 and TRBJ2-2, with D possibly TRBD1 on 6 matching bases. Germline CDR1 and CDR2: SQVTM and ANQGSEA. This CDR3 has 15 residues. V lost 6 bases and J 0 bases, leaving 14 bases between the germline ends. The CDR3 DNA sequence: TGCAGCGTCCTTTACAGGGCTCCGAACACCGGGGAGCTGTTTTTT. Its protein product is CSVLYRAPNTGELFF.

This chain connects TRBV6-5 to TRBJ1-2; tentative D call: TRBD1 (5 bases). V lost 2 bases, J lost 5 bases, and 9 bases lay in between. CDR1 is MNHEY, CDR2 SVGAGI, per germline. The CDR3 sequence is 13 residues long. The DNA of the CDR3 is TGTGCCAGCAGTTACGACAGCCGGTATGGCTACACCTTC. This sequence encodes CASSYDSRYGYTF.

V usage is TRBV12-3 or TRBV12-4 and J usage is TRBJ1-6, with D possibly matching TRBD1 (5 bases). The CDR3 is 17 residues long. Trimming stripped 6 bases from V and 10 bases from J, with 25 bases between. CDR3 amino acids: CASRRDDSYGGRSPLHF. The CDR3 DNA sequence: TGTGCCAGCAGACGCGACGACAGTTATGGTGGGAGATCACCCCTCCACTTT.

This clonotype was found a few times. This sequence joins TRBV7-9 and TRBJ2-4, with D perhaps TRBD1 (5 bases). Germline assignment: CDR1 SEHNR and CDR2 FQNEAQ (reference sequence). Trimming pared 3 bases from V and 4 bases from J, leaving 7 bases between. CDR3 size: 13 residues. The CDR3 nucleotides read TGTGCCAGCAGCTTGGCAGGGAAAAACATTCAGTACTTC. Translation: CASSLAGKNIQYF.

CDR3 sequence: CASSYSRGTASGNTIYF. The CDR3 nucleotides read TGTGCCAGCAGTTACTCGCGCGGGACAGCCTCTGGAAACACCATATATTTT. The gene calls are TRBV6-2 or TRBV6-3 and TRBJ1-3; 7 positions agree with TRBD1. CDR1 and CDR2 from the germline V gene are MNHEY and SVGEGT. There are 17 residues in the CDR3. V shed 0 bases and J 0 bases; nucleotides not matched to a gene: 5.

This clonotype was seen more than once but under ten times. The genes are TRBV6-5 and TRBJ2-1, with D hard to call. The CDR3 is made up of 13 amino acids. V was clipped by 2 bases and J by 0 bases, with 2 bases between them. Germline V lookup: CDR1 MNHEY, CDR2 SVGAGI. The CDR3 is CASSYNSYNEQFF. In DNA form, the CDR3 reads TGTGCCAGCAGTTACAACTCCTACAATGAGCAGTTCTTC.

V usage is TRBV10-3 and J usage is TRBJ2-5; D unclear. With 2 bases removed from V and 1 base from J, the gap between germline ends came to 8 bases. Germline loops: CDR1 ENHRY, CDR2 SYGVKD. The CDR3 loop spans 14 amino acids. Here the CDR3 reads CAISEMGRQETQYF. The DNA for the CDR3 is TGTGCCATCAGTGAGATGGGCCGCCAAGAGACCCAGTACTTC.

The chain couples TRBV27 to TRBJ2-7; no firm D call. CDR3 length: 15 residues. Germline CDR1 reads MNHEY; CDR2 reads SMNVEV (reference sequence). Trimming pared 6 bases from V and 1 base from J, leaving 16 bases between. CDR3 residues: CASSLDITPSYEQYF. CDR3 in DNA: TGTGCCAGCAGCCTTGACATCACCCCATCCTACGAGCAGTACTTC.

This chain uses TRBV20-1 with TRBJ1-2; 7 bases are a match to TRBD1. V shed 4 bases, J shed 8 bases, and the junction held 4 bases outside the gene matches. CDR3 length equals 11 residues. Germline loops: CDR1 DFQATT, CDR2 SNEGSKA (reference sequence). The CDR3 protein is CSATTGYGYTF. In DNA, the CDR3 is TGCAGTGCTACGACAGGGTACGGCTACACCTTC.

This clonotype has a handful of counts. The J gene is TRBJ2-1, the V gene TRBV10-3; D gene uncertain. The CDR3 is 12 amino acids. CDR1 is ENHRY and CDR2 is SYGVKD in the germline V gene. The V end lost 5 bases, the J end lost 9 bases, and 11 bases lay between the germline ends. CDR3 DNA: TGTGCCATCAGTTACCTAGTGGGTGAGCAGTTCTTC. Encoded protein: CAISYLVGEQFF.

V and J are TRBV29-1 and TRBJ1-5, with 7 bases aligning to TRBD1. The CDR3 has 14 residues. The trim removed 5 bases at V and 2 bases at J, leaving 6 bases unmatched. CDR1 and CDR2 (germline): SQVTM, ANQGSEA. The CDR3 region is CSVSPGGRNQPQHF. The CDR3 DNA is TGCAGCGTTTCCCCAGGGGGTCGCAATCAGCCCCAGCATTTT.

This clonotype is a singleton in its sample. The chain recombines TRBV20-1 with TRBJ2-1; D is unresolved. V lost 6 bases and J lost 9, with 15 bases in between. Germline V lookup: CDR1 DFQATT, CDR2 SNEGSKA (reference sequence). This CDR3 comprises 12 residues. CDR3 in DNA: TGCAGTGCCCTTCTTTCGTCTAGTGAGCAGTTCTTC. Its protein product is CSALLSSSEQFF.

This clonotype was detected once. The V and J genes are TRBV5-6 and TRBJ1-2; D call uncertain. Germline assignment: CDR1 SGHDT and CDR2 YYEEEE. Trimming took off 0 bases at V and 4 bases at J, with 13 bases between the two ends. The CDR3 contains 15 residues. CDR3 DNA sequence: TGTGCCAGCAGCTTGGAGGTAAAAGGGATCTATGGCTACACCTTC. Amino acids: CASSLEVKGIYGYTF.

This clonotype has just a few counts. V usage is TRBV27 and J usage is TRBJ1-2; D remains ambiguous. Germline V gene data show CDR1 as MNHEY and CDR2 as SMNVEV (reference sequence). Trimming took 6 bases from V and 5 from J, leaving 13 bases between them. This CDR3 is built from 13 residues. The DNA for the CDR3 is TGTGCCAGCAGGGGAACAGTAACATATGGCTACACCTTC. As protein: CASRGTVTYGYTF.

Remarks on this clonotype: One end of the junction is discordant with germline, which a read error may explain. The V and J genes are TRBV27 and TRBJ2-3; TRBD2 matches at 8 bases. CDR3 size: 16 residues. Germline V gives CDR1 MNHEY, CDR2 SMNVEV (reference sequence). The CDR3 loop is CASSFVTGGPIDTQYF. For the CDR3, the DNA is TGTGCCAGTAGTTTTGTAACGGGGGGGCCAATAGATACGCAGTATTTT.

This clonotype turned up a few times. This chain joins TRBV10-3 and TRBJ2-2, with D uncertain. The CDR3 extends over 17 amino acids. The V gene's germline CDR1 is ENHRY and CDR2 SYGVKD. V was shortened by 3 bases and J by 0 bases, with 14 bases between the two germline ends. The CDR3 DNA is TGTGCCATCAGTGATGCTGGTCGCCCCCCGAACACCGGGGAGCTGTTTTTT. It yields the protein CAISDAGRPPNTGELFF.

Only a few counts were recorded for this clonotype. The V and J genes are TRBV12-3 or TRBV12-4 and TRBJ1-6; D gene ambiguous. Trimming took off 4 bases at V and 6 bases at J, with 4 bases between the two ends. The CDR3 is 12 amino acids. The CDR3 nucleotides read TGTGCCAGCAGTTCAGTTAATTCACCCCTCCACTTT. Protein sequence: CASSSVNSPLHF.

This clonotype was counted only a few times. V is TRBV4-2 and J is TRBJ2-3; D not resolved. The CDR3 has 14 amino acids. Trimming took 0 bases from V and 2 from J, leaving 6 bases between them. CDR1 is LGHNA, CDR2 YNFKEQ, per germline. This CDR3 reads CASSQEANTDTQYF. DNA of the CDR3: TGTGCCAGCAGCCAAGAAGCTAACACAGATACGCAGTATTTT.

To note about this clonotype: Sequence at one end of the junction differs from germline and may be a read error. This chain joins TRBV27 and TRBJ2-1; D might be TRBD1 (5 bases). Germline values: CDR1 MNHEY, CDR2 SMNVEV (reference sequence). This CDR3 is built from 14 residues. CDR3 DNA: TGTGCCAGCAGTATATCGGACACCCACAATGAGCAGTTCTTC. Protein sequence: CASSISDTHNEQFF.